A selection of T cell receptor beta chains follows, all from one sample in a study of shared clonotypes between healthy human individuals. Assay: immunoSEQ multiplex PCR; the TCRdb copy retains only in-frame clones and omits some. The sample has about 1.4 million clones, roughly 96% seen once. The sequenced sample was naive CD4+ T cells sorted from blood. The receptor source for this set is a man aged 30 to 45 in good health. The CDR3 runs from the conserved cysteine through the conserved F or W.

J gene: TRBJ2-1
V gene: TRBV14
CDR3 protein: CASSQTSGSPDEQFF

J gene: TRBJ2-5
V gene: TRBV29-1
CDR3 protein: CSFASQETQYF

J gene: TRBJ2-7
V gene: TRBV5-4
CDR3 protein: CASSLKDTYEQYF

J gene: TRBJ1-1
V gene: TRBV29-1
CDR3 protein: CSVGSGEAFF

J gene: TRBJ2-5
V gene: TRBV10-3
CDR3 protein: CAISLGSLAGGGETQYF

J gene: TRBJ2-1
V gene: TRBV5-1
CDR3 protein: CASSHGLAGPINEQFF

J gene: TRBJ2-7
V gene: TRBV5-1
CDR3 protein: CASSWTGDSYEQYF

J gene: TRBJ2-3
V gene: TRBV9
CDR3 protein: CASSVVGAATDTQYF

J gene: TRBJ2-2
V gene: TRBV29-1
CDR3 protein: CSVYHRALDGELFF

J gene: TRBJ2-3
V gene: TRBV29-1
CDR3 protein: CSVDVGATDTQYF

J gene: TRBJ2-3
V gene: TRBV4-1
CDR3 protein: CASSQGRGKQGYF

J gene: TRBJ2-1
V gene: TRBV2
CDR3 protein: CASSELATSYEQFF

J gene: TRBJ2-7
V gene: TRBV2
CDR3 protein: CASSELGVSYEQYF

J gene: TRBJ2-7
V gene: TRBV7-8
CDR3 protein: CASSPYESGTPYEQYF

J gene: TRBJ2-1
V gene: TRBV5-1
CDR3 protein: CASSLGPDNEQFF

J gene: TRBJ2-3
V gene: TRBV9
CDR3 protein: CASSVSAYTNAPDTQYF

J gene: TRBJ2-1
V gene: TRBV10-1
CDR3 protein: CASSDVRLAGADEQFF

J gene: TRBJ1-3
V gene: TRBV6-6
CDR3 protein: CASSYPDSSGNTIYF

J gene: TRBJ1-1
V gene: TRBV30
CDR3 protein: CAWSARALYTEAFF

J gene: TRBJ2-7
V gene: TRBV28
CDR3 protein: CASTLAGTGTIYEQYF

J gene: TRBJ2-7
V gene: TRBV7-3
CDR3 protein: CASSLIVGYEQYF

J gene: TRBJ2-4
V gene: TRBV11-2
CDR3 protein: CASSFRRRGGYLAKNIQYF

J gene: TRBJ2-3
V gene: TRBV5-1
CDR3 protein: CASSLDNRVSTDTQYF

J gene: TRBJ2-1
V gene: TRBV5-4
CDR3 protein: CASRPQAGDSYNEQFF

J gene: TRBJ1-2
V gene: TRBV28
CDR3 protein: CAIPGGPLSGGYTF

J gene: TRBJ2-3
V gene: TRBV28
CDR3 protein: CASSFRSGTDTQYF

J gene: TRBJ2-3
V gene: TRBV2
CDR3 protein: CASRRRSSTDTQYF

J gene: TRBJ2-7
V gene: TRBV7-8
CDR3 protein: CASGRTDEYEQYF